These 28 T cell receptor beta chains were sequenced from one sample in a study of T cells in women clearing cervical HPV infection. The repertoire was sequenced with immunoSEQ multiplex PCR; TCRdb's copy has only in-frame clones and lacks some. In all, the sample yields around 35,000 clones. Sequences were obtained from blood buffy coat. The receptors here all came from a woman aged 18-70 years with a cervical HPV16 infection that either progressed to CIN3+ or cleared (not recorded which).

As to this clone: The read comes to an end 3 residues before the CDR3 does, leaving the germline J gene to fill in the end. The V gene is TRBV5-1, the J gene TRBJ1-2, with a tentative D call TRBD1 (6 bases). Germline V gene data show CDR1 as SGHRS and CDR2 as YFSETQ. The CDR3 runs 13 residues. CDR3 protein: CASSLDRVNEYTF. CDR3 bases read: TGCGCCAGCAGCTTGGACAGGGTAAACGAG. The whole variable domain, filled in from reference TRBV5-1 and TRBJ1-2, reads KAGVTQTPRYLIKTRGQQVTLSCSPISGHRSVSWYQQTPGQGLQFLFEYFSETQRNKGNFPGRFSGRQFSNSRSEMNVSTLELGDSALYLCASSLDRVNEYTFGSGTRLTVV.

In the case of this clone: The read ends 3 residues early relative to the CDR3; the germline J gene fills the gap. This chain connects TRBV18 to TRBJ1-2; tentatively, D is TRBD1 (5 bases). The CDR3 length is 14 residues. Germline V lookup: CDR1 KGHSH, CDR2 LQKENI. The CDR3 bases that were read are TGTGCCAGCTCACCACGGGACTTTCCCAATGAC. It is translated as CASSPRDFPND. The complete CDR3 protein is CASSPRDFPNDYTF. The full variable domain, its missing parts supplied by reference TRBV18 and TRBJ1-2, is NAGVMQNPRHLVRRRGQEARLRCSPMKGHSHVYWYRQLPEEGLKFMVYLQKENIIDESGMPKERFSAEFPKEGPSILRIQQVVRGDSAAYFCASSPRDFPNDYTFGSGTRLTVV.

To note about this clone: The CDR3 extends 3 residues past the end of the read, so its final part is completed from the germline J gene. The chain has TRBV2 and TRBJ1-4; 7 positions agree with TRBD1. J lost 1 base, V lost 7 bases, and 12 bases had no gene match. CDR1 is SNHLY and CDR2 is FYNNEI in the germline V gene. The CDR3 is made up of 17 amino acids. Partial CDR3 DNA: TGTGCCAGCAATAGGGGGCGGAATCTGGTAACTAATGAAAAA. Translated: CASNRGRNLVTNEK. The full CDR3 protein is CASNRGRNLVTNEKLFF. Variable domain in full (rest from reference TRBV2 and TRBJ1-4): EPEVTQTPSHQVTQMGQEVILRCVPISNHLYFYWYRQILGQKVEFLVSFYNNEISEKSEIFDDQFSVERPDGSNFTLKIRSTKLEDSAMYFCASNRGRNLVTNEKLFFGSGTQLSVL.

Concerning this clone itself: The CDR3 end lies 3 residues beyond the end of the read and is filled in from the germline J gene. V is TRBV6-2 or TRBV6-3 and J is TRBJ1-2; D remains unclear. V was cut by 6 bases and J by 2 bases, with 7 bases left in between. Germline V gives CDR1 MNHEY, CDR2 SVGEGT. The CDR3 contains 12 residues. CDR3 sequence: CASRRLNYGYTF. The covered CDR3 bases are TGTGCCAGCAGACGCCTAAACTATGGC.

About this clone: The missing CDR3 end, 3 residues past where the read stops, is filled in from the germline J gene. This chain uses TRBV5-1 with TRBJ2-7; 12 bases agree with TRBD2. The V gene's germline CDR1 is SGHRS and CDR2 YFSETQ. The V segment lost 6 bases and the J segment 4 bases; nucleotides outside the gene matches: 8. CDR3 size: 15 residues. The sequenced CDR3 bases are TGCGCCAGCACCGATAGGACTAGCGGGGTTTACGAG. Its translation: CASTDRTSGVYE. The entire CDR3 reads CASTDRTSGVYEQYF.

A note on this clone: Coverage ceases 3 residues before the CDR3 finishes, and the germline J gene fills in the end. V gene TRBV19 combines with J gene TRBJ2-1; tentatively, D is TRBD1 (6 bases). The CDR3 is 14 amino acids. The germline V and J ends were trimmed by 6 bases and 9 bases, with 18 bases remaining between them. Germline V gene lookup returns CDR1 LNHDA and CDR2 SQIVND (reference sequence). Incomplete CDR3 DNA: TGTGCCAGTAGGGGCCAGGGGCGGTTGGGTGAG. Amino acid sequence: CASRGQGRLGE. The whole CDR3 sequence is CASRGQGRLGEQFF.

Remarks on this clone: Read data end 3 residues before the CDR3 end; the end is taken from the germline J gene. The genes are TRBV20-1 and TRBJ2-7; TRBD1 is a possible D gene (6 bases). Deletions cut 3 bases from V and 2 bases from J, with 11 bases between. Germline V gives CDR1 DFQATT, CDR2 SNEGSKA (reference sequence). CDR3 length equals 13 residues. CDR3 sequence reads: CSASRRQAYEQYF. The part of the CDR3 DNA that was read is TGCAGTGCTAGCAGAAGACAGGCCTACGAG.

Worth noting for this clone: The CDR3 extends 3 residues past the end of the read, so its final part is completed from the germline J gene. V is TRBV11-3 and J is TRBJ2-2; D possibly corresponds to TRBD2 (5 bases). The CDR3 totals 14 residues. The ends were cut back, 6 bases at V and 1 base at J, with 9 bases in the middle. CDR1 SGHNT and CDR2 YENEEA come from the germline V gene. The CDR3: CASRADLNTGELFF. The covered CDR3 bases are TGTGCCAGCAGGGCGGACTTGAACACCGGGGAG.

A remark on this clone: The read terminates 3 residues before the CDR3 end, so the remaining end is supplied by the germline J gene. The chain couples TRBV19 to TRBJ1-5, with D perhaps matching TRBD1 (6 bases). Between the trimmed V and J ends, which lost 4 bases and 1 base, there was a span of 11 bases. CDR1 and CDR2 (germline): LNHDA, SQIVND (reference sequence). The CDR3 is made up of 15 amino acids. The CDR3 is CASSTGEWSNQPQHF. The CDR3 DNA, read in part, is TGTGCCAGTAGTACAGGGGAGTGGAGCAATCAGCCC.

Points on this clone: The CDR3 end lies 3 residues beyond the end of the read and is filled in from the germline J gene. This sequence joins TRBV30 and TRBJ1-1; a weak D match, TRBD1 (5 bases). The CDR3 has 13 residues. Deletions cut 3 bases from V and 1 base from J, with 9 bases between. From germline, CDR1 is GTSNPN and CDR2 SVGIG (reference sequence). The DNA read from the CDR3 is TGTGCCTGGAGCTCCCAGGGGAACACTGAA. It codes for CAWSSQGNTE. In full, the CDR3 reads CAWSSQGNTEAFF.

Concerning this clone: The CDR3 extends 3 residues past the end of the read, so its final part is completed from the germline J gene. The chain carries TRBV18 and TRBJ1-2, with D perhaps matching TRBD1 (5 bases). CDR3 size: 13 residues. CDR1 is KGHSH, CDR2 LQKENI, per germline. The sequenced CDR3 bases are TGTGCCAGCTCACCGGGACTAGAAAAGGAC. It encodes CASSPGLEKD. The whole CDR3 is CASSPGLEKDYTF.

Remarks on this clone: The read stops 3 residues short of the end of the CDR3; the missing end is completed from the germline J gene. The chain links TRBV2 to TRBJ2-2; no clear D. The CDR3 extends over 13 amino acids. V lost 3 bases and J lost 4, with 6 bases in between. CDR1 and CDR2 from the germline V gene are SNHLY and FYNNEI. The covered CDR3 bases are TGTGCCAGCAGTGAGTCCTTCACCGGGGAG. It encodes CASSESFTGE. The complete CDR3 protein is CASSESFTGELFF.

As concerns this clone: The CDR3 end falls 3 residues outside the read, so it is completed with the germline J gene. This sequence joins TRBV30 and TRBJ1-6; 9 bases match TRBD1. Germline V lookup: CDR1 GTSNPN, CDR2 SVGIG (reference sequence). The CDR3 sequence is 15 residues long. V lost 7 bases to trimming and J lost 5 bases; unmatched junction nucleotides: 9. CDR3 region: CASSRDRANNSPLHF. CDR3 bases read: TGTGCCTCGAGCCGGGACAGGGCGAATAATTCACCC.

As regards this clone: The read stops 3 residues short of the end of the CDR3; the missing end is completed from the germline J gene. The V gene is TRBV19, the J gene TRBJ1-1, with 7 bases fitting TRBD1. Trimming cost V 6 bases and J 5 bases; bases outside gene matches: 9. Germline V CDR1 and CDR2: LNHDA, SQIVND (reference sequence). The CDR3 has 14 amino acids. The covered CDR3 bases are TGTGCCAGTAGCCCCACAGGGGTAGGAACTGAA. This gives the protein CASSPTGVGTE. The whole CDR3 protein is CASSPTGVGTEAFF.

Comment on this clone: The missing CDR3 end, 3 residues past where the read stops, is filled in from the germline J gene. The chain is built from TRBV2 and TRBJ2-2; D call uncertain. Trimming left V 1 base short and J 3 bases short, with 3 bases between. CDR1 SNHLY and CDR2 FYNNEI come from the germline V gene. This CDR3 region has 13 residues. The part of the CDR3 DNA that was read is TGTGCCAGCAGTGAAGACTACACCGGGGAG. Its protein product is CASSEDYTGE. The entire CDR3 reads CASSEDYTGELFF. Supplemented by reference TRBV2 and TRBJ2-2, the full variable domain reads EPEVTQTPSHQVTQMGQEVILRCVPISNHLYFYWYRQILGQKVEFLVSFYNNEISEKSEIFDDQFSVERPDGSNFTLKIRSTKLEDSAMYFCASSEDYTGELFFGEGSRLTVL.

To note about this clone: Read data end 3 residues before the CDR3 end; the end is taken from the germline J gene. The chain has TRBV11-1 and TRBJ1-2; weak D call: TRBD1 (5 bases). From germline, CDR1 is SGHAT and CDR2 FQDESV (reference sequence). V shed 0 bases and J shed 1 base, with 9 bases lying between them. The CDR3 extends over 15 amino acids. Partial CDR3 DNA: TGTGCCAGCAGCTTAGCGCCAGGGAATAACTATGGC. It translates to CASSLAPGNNYG. The full CDR3 reads CASSLAPGNNYGYTF.

In regard to this clone: The read gets to within 3 residues of the CDR3 end, and the germline J gene fills in the rest. The chain recombines TRBV7-2 with TRBJ2-1; D is unclear. The germline CDR1 and CDR2 sequences are SGHTA and FQGNSA. The CDR3 is 13 amino acids. Trimming shortened V by 5 bases and J by 5 bases, and 10 bases separated the two germline ends. The chain's CDR3 is CASSPALDNEQFF. The DNA read from the CDR3 is TGTGCCAGCAGCCCGGCCCTAGACAATGAG.

Details on this clone: The sequence runs out 3 residues before the end of the CDR3; the remainder is reconstructed from the germline J gene. The chain employs TRBV2 and TRBJ2-1; 9 bases fit TRBD1. The V and J ends lost 6 bases and 9 bases, in that order; junction bases with no gene match: 3. Per the germline V gene, CDR1 is SNHLY and CDR2 is FYNNEI. The CDR3 has 12 residues. The CDR3 DNA, read in part, is TGTGCCAGCAGCATGGACAGGGGTGAG. This translates into CASSMDRGE. The CDR3 in full is CASSMDRGEQFF.

Points on this clone: The read comes to an end 3 residues before the CDR3 does, leaving the germline J gene to fill in the end. The rearrangement joins TRBV24-1 to TRBJ2-7; 13 nucleotides agree with TRBD2. V lost 4 bases to trimming and J lost 3 bases; unmatched junction nucleotides: 14. CDR1 is KGHDR, CDR2 SFDVKD, per germline. This CDR3 spans 19 amino acids. CDR3: CATSESGLAGEGGFYEQYF. The CDR3 DNA, read in part, is TGTGCCACCAGTGAGTCCGGACTAGCGGGAGAAGGGGGTTTCTACGAG.

In regard to this clone: The CDR3 end falls 3 residues outside the read, so it is completed with the germline J gene. This chain joins TRBV18 and TRBJ2-4; 8 nucleotides line up with TRBD1. The CDR3 has 15 amino acids. The germline CDR1 and CDR2 sequences are KGHSH and LQKENI. Partial CDR3 DNA: TGTGCCAGCTCACCAAGGGACAGGAGCCCCTATGGT. Encoded protein: CASSPRDRSPYG. The whole CDR3 reads CASSPRDRSPYGQYF.

As concerns this clone: The CDR3 is cut off 3 residues early in the read; its end comes from the germline J gene. The chain couples TRBV2 to TRBJ2-7; 8 nucleotides match TRBD1. The germline gives CDR1 SNHLY, CDR2 FYNNEI. V lost 3 bases and J lost 3; bases outside the gene matches: 7. The length of the CDR3 is 15 residues. The CDR3 bases that were read are TGTGCCAGCAGTGAGAAGGGACAGGCAATCTACGAG. Encoded protein: CASSEKGQAIYE. The whole CDR3 region reads CASSEKGQAIYEQYF.

On this clone itself: The read ends 3 residues before the CDR3 terminus; that terminus is restored from the germline J gene. This rearrangement joins TRBV2 to TRBJ1-1, with D unresolved. Germline assignment: CDR1 SNHLY and CDR2 FYNNEI. The CDR3 runs 11 residues. V lost 8 bases, J lost 5 bases, and 9 bases lay in between. CDR3 residues: CASGLTTEAFF. Incomplete CDR3 DNA: TGTGCCAGCGGGCTTACAACTGAA.

In regard to this clone: The observed sequence ends 3 residues before the CDR3 terminus, with the missing tail filled in from the germline J gene. This chain connects TRBV18 to TRBJ1-2, with D possibly being TRBD1 (6 bases). The CDR3 has 15 residues. In germline, CDR1 is KGHSH, CDR2 LQKENI. V shed 3 bases and J shed 4 bases, with 15 bases lying between them. Here the CDR3 reads CASSPGARGGYGYTF. CDR3 DNA (partial): TGTGCCAGCTCACCCGGCGCCAGGGGAGGCTATGGC.

As to this clone: Sequencing ends 3 residues short of the CDR3 end; the germline J gene provides the rest. This chain connects TRBV5-1 to TRBJ1-4; D is uncertain. The CDR3 runs 17 residues. V lost 0 bases and J 0 bases, leaving 12 bases between the germline ends. Germline V CDR1 and CDR2: SGHRS, YFSETQ. The covered CDR3 bases are TGCGCCAGCAGCTTGGGGGCGGGGAGAACAACTAATGAAAAA. Encoded protein: CASSLGAGRTTNEK. The full CDR3 sequence reads CASSLGAGRTTNEKLFF.

In regard to this clone: The observed sequence ends 3 residues before the CDR3 terminus, with the missing tail filled in from the germline J gene. The V call is TRBV5-1, the J call TRBJ1-6; D may be TRBD1 (6 bases). Trimming took 3 bases from V and 9 from J, leaving 16 bases between them. The CDR3 loop spans 15 amino acids. The germline V gene encodes CDR1 SGHRS and CDR2 YFSETQ. The part of the CDR3 DNA that was read is TGCGCCAGCAGCTCCAACCCGGGACAAAGTTCACCC. Its translation is CASSSNPGQSSP. The CDR3, in full, reads CASSSNPGQSSPLHF.

For this clone: The read comes to an end 3 residues before the CDR3 does, leaving the germline J gene to fill in the end. This rearrangement joins TRBV5-6 to TRBJ1-2; perhaps TRBD1 as D (5 bases). CDR3 length: 12 amino acids. CDR1 and CDR2 (germline): SGHDT, YYEEEE. The CDR3 bases that were read are TGTGCCAGCAGCTTTCCGGGGGACGGC. This codes for CASSFPGDG. In full, the CDR3 is CASSFPGDGYTF.

CDR3 region: CASSGRGTNNSPLHF. CDR3 bases read: TGTGCCAGCAGTGGGAGGGGAACCAATAATTCACCC. The V call is TRBV2, the J call TRBJ1-6, with D possibly matching TRBD1 (5 bases). The read terminates 3 residues ahead of where the CDR3 ends, so the germline J gene completes it. The germline V gene has CDR1 SNHLY and CDR2 FYNNEI. V shed 4 bases and J shed 5 bases, with 12 bases lying between them. The CDR3 runs 15 residues.

To note about this clone: The read ends 3 residues shy of where the CDR3 ends; the end is completed using the germline J gene. The J gene is TRBJ1-1, the V gene TRBV5-1; D possibly corresponds to TRBD1 (6 bases). Between the trimmed V and J ends, which lost 3 bases and 4 bases, there was a span of 16 bases. This CDR3 spans 15 amino acids. Per germline, CDR1 SGHRS and CDR2 YFSETQ. CDR3 region: CASSSEGTPLTEAFF. CDR3 bases read: TGCGCCAGCAGCTCGGAGGGGACACCCCTCACTGAA.